This TCR beta chain was retrieved from a study of radiation and T cells in renal cell carcinoma. V shed 7 bases and J shed 3 bases, with 13 bases lying between them. In germline, CDR1 is SGHAT, CDR2 FQNNGV. The CDR3 contains 13 residues. Here immunoSEQ multiplex PCR was the method, and the copy in TCRdb shows in-frame clones only, minus some. The repertoire consists of 130,000 to 150,000 clones, with 75% to 90% occurring once and the leading ten covering 17%. Indicated time point: blood 4 weeks post-SBRT, at nephrectomy. Treatment defined: 15 Gy SBRT to primary tumor, nephrectomy 4 weeks later. V gene TRBV11-2 combines with J gene TRBJ2-7; TRBD1 might be the D (5 bases). Sequences were derived from blood, sampled from a patient whose treatment included radiotherapy and nephrectomy. The TCR was taken from a woman aged 45-60 years with renal cell carcinoma. CDR3 protein: CASMLTDLYEQYF. The CDR3 bases are TGTGCCAGCATGCTGACAGACCTCTACGAGCAGTACTTC.